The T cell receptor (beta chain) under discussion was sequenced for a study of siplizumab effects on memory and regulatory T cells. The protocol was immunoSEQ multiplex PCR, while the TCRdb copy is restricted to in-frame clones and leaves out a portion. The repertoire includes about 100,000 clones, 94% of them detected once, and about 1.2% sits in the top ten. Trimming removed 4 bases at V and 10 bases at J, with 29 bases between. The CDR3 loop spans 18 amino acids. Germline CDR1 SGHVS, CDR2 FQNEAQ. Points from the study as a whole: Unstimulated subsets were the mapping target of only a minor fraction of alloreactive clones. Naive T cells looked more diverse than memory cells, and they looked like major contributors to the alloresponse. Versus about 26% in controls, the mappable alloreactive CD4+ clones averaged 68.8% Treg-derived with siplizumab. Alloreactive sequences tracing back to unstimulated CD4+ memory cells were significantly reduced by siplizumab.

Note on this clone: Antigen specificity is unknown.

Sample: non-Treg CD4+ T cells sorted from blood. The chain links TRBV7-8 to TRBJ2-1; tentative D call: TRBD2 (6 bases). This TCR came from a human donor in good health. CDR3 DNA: TGTGCCAGCAGCTCGCCAGGTCGTGTAGCGGAGGTCTCGGGGGAGCAGTTCTTC. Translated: CASSSPGRVAEVSGEQFF.